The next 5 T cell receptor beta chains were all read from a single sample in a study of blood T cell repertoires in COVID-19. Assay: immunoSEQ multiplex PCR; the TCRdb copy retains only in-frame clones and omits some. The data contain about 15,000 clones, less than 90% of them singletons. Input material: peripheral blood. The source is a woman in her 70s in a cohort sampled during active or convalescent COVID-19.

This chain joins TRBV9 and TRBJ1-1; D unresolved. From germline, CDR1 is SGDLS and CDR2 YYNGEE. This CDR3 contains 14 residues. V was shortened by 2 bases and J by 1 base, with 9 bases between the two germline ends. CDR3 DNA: TGTGCCAGCAGCGTGAGATACGAGAACACTGAAGCTTTCTTT. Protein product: CASSVRYENTEAFF.

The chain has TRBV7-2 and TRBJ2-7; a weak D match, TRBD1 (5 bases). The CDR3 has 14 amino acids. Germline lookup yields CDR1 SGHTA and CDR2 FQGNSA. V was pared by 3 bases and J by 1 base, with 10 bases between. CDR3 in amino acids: CASSFGRVSYEQYF. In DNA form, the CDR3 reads TGTGCCAGCAGCTTTGGCAGGGTGTCCTACGAGCAGTACTTC.

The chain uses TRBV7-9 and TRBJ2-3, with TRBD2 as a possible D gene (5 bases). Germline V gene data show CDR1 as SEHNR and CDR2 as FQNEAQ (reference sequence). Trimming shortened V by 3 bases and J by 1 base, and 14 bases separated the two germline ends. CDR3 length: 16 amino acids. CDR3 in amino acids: CASSFNPSFGTDTQYF. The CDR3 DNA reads TGTGCCAGCAGCTTTAATCCTAGCTTCGGCACAGATACGCAGTATTTT.

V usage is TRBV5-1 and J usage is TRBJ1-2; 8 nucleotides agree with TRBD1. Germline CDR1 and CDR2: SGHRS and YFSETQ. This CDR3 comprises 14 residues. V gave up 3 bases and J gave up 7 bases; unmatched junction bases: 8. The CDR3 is CASSYEGQGSGYTF. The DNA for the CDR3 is TGCGCCAGCAGCTACGAAGGACAGGGATCTGGCTACACCTTC.

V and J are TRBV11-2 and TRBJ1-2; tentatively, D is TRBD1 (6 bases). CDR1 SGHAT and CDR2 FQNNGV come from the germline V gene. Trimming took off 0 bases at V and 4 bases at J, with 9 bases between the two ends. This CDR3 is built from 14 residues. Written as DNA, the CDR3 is TGTGCCAGCAGCTTAGAGGCAGGGGTCTATGGCTACACCTTC. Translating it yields CASSLEAGVYGYTF.